One sample yielded the 29 T cell receptor beta chains listed below, sequenced in a study of vaccination and CD4 T cells after COVID-19. Sample treatment: approximately 9-day PBMC culture with coronavirus spike peptide pools or control peptides (ViraFEST assay). These receptors have no known antigen. Oncomine TCR Beta short-read sequencing was applied to DNA from cultured CD4+ T cells. From the PCR reads, TCRdb called clonotypes with MiXCR, one entry per CDR3 protein. This sample has about 12,000 distinct CDR3 sequences, with more than 50% found just once. Source material: CD4+ T cells from blood, cultured in vitro. Receptors were obtained from a human donor who had recovered from COVID-19.

This chain uses TRBV7-2 with TRBJ2-2, with TRBD1 matching 9 bases. CDR1 SGHTA and CDR2 FQGNSA come from the germline V gene. Trimming at V came to 2 bases and at J to 6 bases, leaving 10 bases not matched to a gene. CDR3 length: 17 residues. CDR3 sequence (DNA): TGTGCCAGCAGCTTATTTAATGTACAGGGGGCCGCCGGGGAGCTGTTTTTT. It specifies CASSLFNVQGAAGELFF.

Only a few counts were recorded for this clonotype. The chain has TRBV19 and TRBJ1-1, with 9 bases matching TRBD1. CDR1 LNHDA and CDR2 SQIVND come from the germline V gene (reference sequence). CDR3 length equals 14 residues. Germline trimming cut 4 bases from V and 6 bases from J; bases unmatched to any gene: 6. CDR3 sequence: CASSRGQGTAEAFF. CDR3 bases: TGTGCCAGTAGTAGGGGACAGGGTACTGCTGAAGCTTTCTTT. The variable domain in full, completed from reference TRBV19 and TRBJ1-1, reads DGGITQSPKYLFRKEGQNVTLSCEQNLNHDAMYWYRQDPGQGLRLIYYSQIVNDFQKGDIAEGYSVSREKKESFPLTVTSAQKNPTAFYLCASSRGQGTAEAFFGQGTRLTVV.

In DNA form, the CDR3 reads TGCAGTGCGCCACAAGGAGCCACAGATACGCAGTATTTT. This sequence encodes CSAPQGATDTQYF. This rearrangement joins TRBV20-1 to TRBJ2-3; D is undetermined. The germline gives CDR1 DFQATT, CDR2 SNEGSKA (reference sequence). This CDR3 comprises 13 residues. Trimming removed 6 bases from V and 2 bases from J, with 12 bases in between.

This clonotype came up once. The V gene is TRBV18, the J gene TRBJ1-1, with D maybe TRBD1 (5 bases). Germline CDR1 and CDR2: KGHSH and LQKENI. The CDR3 consists of 13 residues. Trimming took off 4 bases at V and 2 bases at J, with 8 bases between the two ends. CDR3 DNA: TGTGCCAGCTCACAGGGGTTAAACACTGAAGCTTTCTTT. It codes for CASSQGLNTEAFF.

The chain joins TRBV19 to TRBJ1-2; a possible D gene is TRBD1 (5 bases). Germline assignment: CDR1 LNHDA and CDR2 SQIVND (reference sequence). V was pared by 6 bases and J by 2 bases, with 7 bases between. CDR3 length: 12 amino acids. The CDR3 protein is CASRTGNYGYTF. The CDR3 DNA follows: TGTGCCAGTAGAACAGGAAACTATGGCTACACCTTC. Drawing the rest from reference TRBV19 and TRBJ1-2, the complete variable domain is DGGITQSPKYLFRKEGQNVTLSCEQNLNHDAMYWYRQDPGQGLRLIYYSQIVNDFQKGDIAEGYSVSREKKESFPLTVTSAQKNPTAFYLCASRTGNYGYTFGSGTRLTVV.

The chain carries TRBV7-8 and TRBJ2-1; D not certain. From germline, CDR1 is SGHVS and CDR2 FQNEAQ. The CDR3 has 15 amino acids. The V end was cut by 1 base, the J end by 7 bases, with 14 bases between. The CDR3 bases are TGTGCCAGCAGCTTAGTGCTGTTGGAAAGAAATGAGCAGTTCTTC. Its translation: CASSLVLLERNEQFF.

The chain employs TRBV9 and TRBJ2-7; 8 bases agree with TRBD2. Trimming took 5 bases from V and 9 from J; bases not matched to a gene: 16. The CDR3 totals 15 residues. The germline CDR1 and CDR2 sequences are SGDLS and YYNGEE. DNA of the CDR3: TGTGCCAGCAGTCCCGACTCGGGACTAGGAATAAGGCAGTACTTC. This sequence encodes CASSPDSGLGIRQYF.

The chain is built from TRBV20-1 and TRBJ1-1; TRBD1 might be the D (6 bases). This CDR3 contains 14 residues. The V end lost 0 bases, the J end lost 1 base, and 9 bases lay between the germline ends. Germline V lookup: CDR1 DFQATT, CDR2 SNEGSKA (reference sequence). DNA for the CDR3: TGCAGTGCTAGAGAGGGCAGGGGGAACACTGAAGCTTTCTTT. Translated, it gives CSAREGRGNTEAFF.

The V gene is TRBV7-9, the J gene TRBJ2-3; 9 bases agree with TRBD2. V was pared by 5 bases and J by 5 bases, with 17 bases of the junction left unmatched. Germline CDR1 reads SEHNR; CDR2 reads FQNEAQ (reference sequence). The CDR3 extends over 18 amino acids. The CDR3 DNA reads TGTGCCAGCAGCGCCAACCTACGGCAGCGGGAGGTTCGAGATACGCAGTATTTT. Amino acids: CASSANLRQREVRDTQYF.

This clonotype appeared a few times. J is TRBJ1-1 and V is TRBV7-2; tentatively, D is TRBD1 (6 bases). V was pared by 5 bases and J by 8 bases, with 18 bases between. Germline values: CDR1 SGHTA, CDR2 FQGNSA. The CDR3 runs to 14 residues. The CDR3 is CASSPRQDLSEAFF. DNA for the CDR3: TGTGCCAGCAGCCCGAGACAGGATCTTTCGGAAGCTTTCTTT.

The gene calls are TRBV7-8 and TRBJ1-3, with 7 nucleotides matching TRBD1. V shed 1 base, J shed 0 bases, and the junction held 6 bases outside the gene matches. CDR3 length: 17 amino acids. From germline, CDR1 is SGHVS and CDR2 FQNEAQ. Written as DNA, the CDR3 is TGTGCCAGCAGCTTAGTGGGACAGACTCGCTCTGGAAACACCATATATTTT. Its translation is CASSLVGQTRSGNTIYF.

The genes are TRBV7-9 and TRBJ2-3, with 7 bases that match TRBD2. Germline CDR1 reads SEHNR; CDR2 reads FQNEAQ (reference sequence). Germline trimming cut 3 bases from V and 1 base from J; bases unmatched to any gene: 7. The CDR3 is 16 residues long. CDR3 bases: TGTGCCAGCAGCTTCGCTAAGGCGGGGGGCACAGATACGCAGTATTTT. This codes for CASSFAKAGGTDTQYF.

The rearrangement links TRBV10-1 to TRBJ1-5, with D perhaps TRBD1 (6 bases). Germline loops: CDR1 WNHNN, CDR2 SYGVQD (reference sequence). This CDR3 has 14 amino acids. With 10 bases removed from V and 4 bases from J, the gap between germline ends came to 17 bases. As DNA, the CDR3 is TGCGCCACCCCTAGGGGGAATCGGAATCAGCCCCAGCATTTT. Translating it yields CATPRGNRNQPQHF.

V usage is TRBV20-1 and J usage is TRBJ1-2; D might be TRBD1 (6 bases). Trimming stripped 6 bases from V and 6 bases from J, with 8 bases between. Per germline, CDR1 DFQATT and CDR2 SNEGSKA (reference sequence). The CDR3 runs to 10 residues. DNA of the CDR3: TGCAGTGCCACAGGGAATGGCTACACCTTC. It codes for CSATGNGYTF.

This chain links TRBV20-1 with TRBJ2-7; 11 bases fit TRBD2. This CDR3 spans 15 amino acids. The germline V gene encodes CDR1 DFQATT and CDR2 SNEGSKA (reference sequence). V dropped 4 bases and J dropped 0; count of bases not matched to a gene: 5. CDR3 sequence: CSATGTSGDSYEQYF. In DNA, the CDR3 is TGCAGTGCTACGGGGACTAGCGGAGACTCCTACGAGCAGTACTTC.

Notes on this clonotype: One end of the junction is discordant with germline, which a read error may explain. This chain connects TRBV6-5 to TRBJ2-7; no firm D call. The CDR3 is made up of 11 amino acids. CDR1 and CDR2 from the germline V gene are MNHEY and SVGAGI. Here the CDR3 reads CATSYSYEQYF. Written as DNA, the CDR3 is TGTGCCACCAGTTACTCCTACGAGCAGTACTTC.

This clonotype was seen more than once but under ten times. The chain couples TRBV6-1 to TRBJ2-5; D uncertain. The ends were cut back, 2 bases at V and 4 bases at J, with 11 bases in the middle. The germline V gene encodes CDR1 MNHNS and CDR2 SASEGT. The CDR3 length is 14 residues. The CDR3 loop is CASSESVARETQYF. The CDR3, as DNA: TGTGCCAGCAGTGAATCCGTGGCTCGAGAGACCCAGTACTTC.

This clonotype has only a few counts. The genes are TRBV6-1 and TRBJ2-5; TRBD2 matches at 9 bases. The CDR3 runs 15 residues. The V segment lost 5 bases and the J segment 1 base; nucleotides outside the gene matches: 5. The germline V gene encodes CDR1 MNHNS and CDR2 SASEGT. The CDR3 nucleotides are TGTGCCAGCAGTCCCGGGACTAGCCCCCAAGAGACCCAGTACTTC. As protein: CASSPGTSPQETQYF.

The rearrangement links TRBV4-2 to TRBJ2-5, with D perhaps TRBD1 (6 bases). The CDR3 runs 14 residues. Germline V CDR1 and CDR2: LGHNA, YNFKEQ. V shed 1 base and J shed 5 bases, with 11 bases lying between them. The CDR3 region is CASSQGAGVETQYF. The CDR3 DNA sequence: TGTGCCAGCAGCCAAGGGGCAGGGGTCGAGACCCAGTACTTC.

The chain employs TRBV20-1 and TRBJ2-7, with TRBD2 matching over 14 bases. Germline CDR1 DFQATT, CDR2 SNEGSKA (reference sequence). The CDR3 length is 14 residues. The V and J ends lost 4 bases and 6 bases, in that order; junction bases with no gene match: 5. CDR3 region: CSATGTSGSGEQYF. The CDR3 DNA follows: TGCAGTGCTACCGGGACTAGCGGGAGCGGCGAGCAGTACTTC.

In nucleotides, the CDR3 is TGCGCCAGCAACCCCACCACGGGGCTTAGCTCCTACAATGAGCAGTTCTTC. The encoded protein is CASNPTTGLSSYNEQFF. This chain connects TRBV5-1 to TRBJ2-1; either TRBD1 or TRBD2 may fit D (5 bases each). In germline, CDR1 is SGHRS, CDR2 YFSETQ. The V end lost 6 bases, the J end lost 0 bases, and 19 bases lay between the germline ends. CDR3 length: 17 amino acids. Full variable domain (rest looked up from reference TRBV5-1 and TRBJ2-1): KAGVTQTPRYLIKTRGQQVTLSCSPISGHRSVSWYQQTPGQGLQFLFEYFSETQRNKGNFPGRFSGRQFSNSRSEMNVSTLELGDSALYLCASNPTTGLSSYNEQFFGPGTRLTVL.

A few counts support this clonotype. V is TRBV28 and J is TRBJ2-7, with 9 positions matching TRBD1. V shed 7 bases, J shed 3 bases, and the junction held 7 bases outside the gene matches. This CDR3 spans 14 amino acids. Germline CDR1 is MDHEN and CDR2 is SYDVKM. The CDR3 loop reads CASITPGQGYEQYF. The CDR3 DNA follows: TGTGCCAGCATCACTCCGGGACAGGGCTACGAGCAGTACTTC.

This clonotype was seen a handful of times. The junction differs from germline at one of its ends, possibly a read error. This rearrangement joins TRBV7-7 to TRBJ2-2; TRBD1 agrees at 9 bases. The CDR3 runs 15 residues. The germline V gene has CDR1 SSHAT and CDR2 FNYEAQ (reference sequence). The DNA of the CDR3 is TGTGCTAGCAGCCGGACAGGGGCGGACACCGGGGAGCTGTTTTTT. Translated: CASSRTGADTGELFF.

This clonotype appeared a few times. The gene calls are TRBV6-2 or TRBV6-3 and TRBJ1-2; 8 nucleotides line up with TRBD1. The CDR3 is made up of 15 amino acids. CDR1 MNHEY and CDR2 SVGEGT come from the germline V gene. Unmatched junction bases numbered 11, after V lost 6 bases and J lost 5 bases. CDR3 protein: CASSTTLDRAYGYTF. CDR3 sequence (DNA): TGTGCCAGCAGCACTACTTTGGACAGGGCATATGGCTACACCTTC.

CDR3 sequence reads: CAWRDRAGVYGYTF. The CDR3 DNA is TGTGCCTGGAGGGACAGGGCAGGCGTATATGGCTACACCTTC. The V and J genes are TRBV30 and TRBJ1-2; TRBD1 agrees at 8 bases. There are 14 residues in the CDR3. Germline values: CDR1 GTSNPN, CDR2 SVGIG (reference sequence). Trimming removed 3 bases from V and 5 bases from J; junction bases left unmatched: 8.

This sequence joins TRBV20-1 and TRBJ1-2; D remains ambiguous. The germline V gene encodes CDR1 DFQATT and CDR2 SNEGSKA (reference sequence). Between the trimmed V and J ends, which lost 6 bases and 5 bases, there was a span of 10 bases. The CDR3 runs 11 residues. CDR3 sequence: CSALTGYGYTF. The CDR3 bases are TGCAGTGCCCTAACGGGATATGGCTACACCTTC.

The chain carries TRBV6-1 and TRBJ2-7; 8 positions agree with TRBD2. Unmatched junction bases numbered 11, after V lost 6 bases and J lost 4 bases. This CDR3 has 15 amino acids. Germline values: CDR1 MNHNS, CDR2 SASEGT. CDR3 nucleotide sequence: TGTGCCAGCAGAAGGGCCGGACTAGCAGATTACGAGCAGTACTTC. It yields the protein CASRRAGLADYEQYF.

This chain connects TRBV2 to TRBJ1-5; 7 bases match TRBD1. The CDR3 consists of 16 residues. The germline gives CDR1 SNHLY, CDR2 FYNNEI. The trim removed 5 bases at V and 7 bases at J, leaving 14 bases unmatched. CDR3 nucleotides: TGTGCCAGCAGTTCAACAGGGGCGGTAGGCGGACAGCCCCAGCATTTT. Its translation is CASSSTGAVGGQPQHF. Full variable domain (outside the CDR3, taken from reference TRBV2 and TRBJ1-5): EPEVTQTPSHQVTQMGQEVILRCVPISNHLYFYWYRQILGQKVEFLVSFYNNEISEKSEIFDDQFSVERPDGSNFTLKIRSTKLEDSAMYFCASSSTGAVGGQPQHFGDGTRLSIL.

The J gene is TRBJ1-1, the V gene TRBV12-3 or TRBV12-4; D remains unclear. Deletions cut 4 bases from V and 2 bases from J, with 8 bases between. CDR3 length: 13 amino acids. This chain's CDR3 is CASSSFGNTEAFF. The CDR3 DNA reads as TGTGCCAGCAGTTCCTTCGGAAACACTGAAGCTTTCTTT.